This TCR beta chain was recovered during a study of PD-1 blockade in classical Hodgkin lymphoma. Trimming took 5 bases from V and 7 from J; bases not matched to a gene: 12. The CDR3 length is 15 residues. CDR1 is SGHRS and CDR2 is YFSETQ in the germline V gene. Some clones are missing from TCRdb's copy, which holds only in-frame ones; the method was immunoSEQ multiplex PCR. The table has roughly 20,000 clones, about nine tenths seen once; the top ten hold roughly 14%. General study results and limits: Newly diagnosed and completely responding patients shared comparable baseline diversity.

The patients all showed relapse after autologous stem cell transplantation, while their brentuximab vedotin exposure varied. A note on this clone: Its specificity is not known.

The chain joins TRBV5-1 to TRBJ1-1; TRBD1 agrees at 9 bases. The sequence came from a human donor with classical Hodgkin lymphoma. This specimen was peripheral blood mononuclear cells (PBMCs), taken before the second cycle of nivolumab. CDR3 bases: TGCGCCAGCAGGGGGACAGGGACACACTCTATTGAAGCTTTCTTT. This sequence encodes CASRGTGTHSIEAFF. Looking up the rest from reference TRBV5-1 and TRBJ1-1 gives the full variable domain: KAGVTQTPRYLIKTRGQQVTLSCSPISGHRSVSWYQQTPGQGLQFLFEYFSETQRNKGNFPGRFSGRQFSNSRSEMNVSTLELGDSALYLCASRGTGTHSIEAFFGQGTRLTVV.